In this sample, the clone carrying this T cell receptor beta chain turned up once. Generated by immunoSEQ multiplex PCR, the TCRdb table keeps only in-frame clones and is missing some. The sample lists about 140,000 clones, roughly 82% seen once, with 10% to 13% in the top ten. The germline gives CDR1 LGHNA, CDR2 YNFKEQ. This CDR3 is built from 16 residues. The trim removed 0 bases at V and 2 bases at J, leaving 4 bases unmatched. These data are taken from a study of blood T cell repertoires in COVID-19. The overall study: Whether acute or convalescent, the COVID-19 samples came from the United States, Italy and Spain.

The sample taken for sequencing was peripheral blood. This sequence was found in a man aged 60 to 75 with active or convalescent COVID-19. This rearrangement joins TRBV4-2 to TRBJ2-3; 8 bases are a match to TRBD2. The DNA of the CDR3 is TGTGCCAGCAGCCAAGAGCCAGCGGGGGTCACAGATACGCAGTATTTT. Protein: CASSQEPAGVTDTQYF.